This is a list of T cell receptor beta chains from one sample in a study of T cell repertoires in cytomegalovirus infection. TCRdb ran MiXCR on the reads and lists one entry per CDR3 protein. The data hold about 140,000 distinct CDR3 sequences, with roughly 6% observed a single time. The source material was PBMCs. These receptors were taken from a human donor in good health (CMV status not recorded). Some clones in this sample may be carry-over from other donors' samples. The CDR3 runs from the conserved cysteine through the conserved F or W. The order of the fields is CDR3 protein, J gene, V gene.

CDR3: CASSLVGTGGSEQFF
J: TRBJ2-1
V: TRBV5-1

CDR3: CASSSLTGWSTDTQYF
J: TRBJ2-3
V: TRBV28

CDR3: CSARGQGPPLETQYF
J: TRBJ2-5
V: TRBV20-1

CDR3: CASSFSSGGAVREQFF
J: TRBJ2-1
V: TRBV7-2

CDR3: CASSWGYNSPLHF
J: TRBJ1-6
V: TRBV7-2

CDR3: CASSPRFYQETQYF
J: TRBJ2-5
V: TRBV23-1

CDR3: CASSRGATGTNEKLFF
J: TRBJ1-4
V: TRBV7-2

CDR3: CASSRGQNPSTDTQYF
J: TRBJ2-3
V: TRBV19

CDR3: CASSPGRVITEAFF
J: TRBJ1-1
V: TRBV4-1

CDR3: CSARFRGPYNEQFF
J: TRBJ2-1
V: TRBV20-1

CDR3: CASSFRGNEQFF
J: TRBJ2-1
V: TRBV7-2

CDR3: CASSLPTSGGPGELFF
J: TRBJ2-2
V: TRBV7-2

CDR3: CASRSFRGGPYIQYF
J: TRBJ2-4
V: TRBV19

CDR3: CASSQDRRASGPSTDTQYF
J: TRBJ2-3
V: TRBV4-2

CDR3: CASIGTGNYEQYF
J: TRBJ2-7
V: TRBV28

CDR3: CASSLLGLAGTDTQYF
J: TRBJ2-3
V: TRBV27

CDR3: CSVPGTFETQYF
J: TRBJ2-5
V: TRBV20-1

CDR3: CSAPDTNTEAFF
J: TRBJ1-1
V: TRBV20-1

CDR3: CASRQSGANVLTF
J: TRBJ2-6
V: TRBV19

CDR3: CASSVAGAYGYTF
J: TRBJ1-2
V: TRBV3-1

CDR3: CASTRRSYNEQFF
J: TRBJ2-1
V: TRBV7-2

CDR3: CASSLTDLGPLHF
J: TRBJ1-6
V: TRBV7-3

CDR3: CASSPRLNTEAFF
J: TRBJ1-1
V: TRBV7-2

CDR3: CASSFSSGDYGYTF
J: TRBJ1-2
V: TRBV5-1

CDR3: CASSTLPVANYGYTF
J: TRBJ1-2
V: TRBV28

CDR3: CASSAAGEQPQHF
J: TRBJ1-5
V: TRBV2

CDR3: CASTGQGAHEQYF
J: TRBJ2-7
V: TRBV7-9

CDR3: CASSLDRVSNEQFF
J: TRBJ2-1
V: TRBV5-4

CDR3: CASSFERLTLAKNIQYF
J: TRBJ2-4
V: TRBV28

CDR3: CASSDRVEAFF
J: TRBJ1-1
V: TRBV11-2

CDR3: CASTPGGREKLFF
J: TRBJ1-4
V: TRBV7-2

CDR3: CASSLGTNQPQHF
J: TRBJ1-5
V: TRBV7-2

CDR3: CASSQSGGYSNQPQHF
J: TRBJ1-5
V: TRBV4-2

CDR3: CASSFGTVDYEQYF
J: TRBJ2-7
V: TRBV12-3/TRBV12-4

CDR3: CASSTQTSGGRNEQYF
J: TRBJ2-7
V: TRBV19

CDR3: CSARQGNQPQHF
J: TRBJ1-5
V: TRBV20-1

CDR3: CASMRAGGYGYTF
J: TRBJ1-2
V: TRBV2

CDR3: CASSSGLNEKLFF
J: TRBJ1-4
V: TRBV12-3/TRBV12-4

CDR3: CASRKGGGSETQYF
J: TRBJ2-5
V: TRBV2

CDR3: CASSLDLAGGRRDTQYF
J: TRBJ2-3
V: TRBV7-2

CDR3: CASSRREELFF
J: TRBJ2-2
V: TRBV12-3/TRBV12-4

CDR3: CASSFAGASAGYTF
J: TRBJ1-2
V: TRBV28

CDR3: CASSERPGQGSYEQYF
J: TRBJ2-7
V: TRBV7-2

CDR3: CASSLRRSNQPQHF
J: TRBJ1-5
V: TRBV7-2

CDR3: CASSISLSGNTIYF
J: TRBJ1-3
V: TRBV19

CDR3: CASSFQAGVYNEQFF
J: TRBJ2-1
V: TRBV27

CDR3: CASKDGTRLYGYTF
J: TRBJ1-2
V: TRBV19